This TCR beta chain was sequenced for a study of shared clonotypes between healthy human individuals (dated by TCRdb to the early 2020s). About the full investigation: The cohort comprised two women and a few men aged 18 to 49 years. The study deeply sequenced blood TCR repertoires of about 5 healthy adults to estimate repertoire size and the extent of clonotype sharing between individuals. Per donor, leukapheresis produced somewhere between about 0.8 and 9 billion PBMCs. Per donor, three plates each were used for CD4 naive and CD4 memory, two for CD8 naive, and one for CD8 memory. Libraries were prepared and TCR repertoires were sequenced by different laboratories using diverse techniques, in order to increase sequencing depth and limit assay-specific biases. What the study reported, not specific to this receptor: Compared with non-shared clonotypes, clonotypes shared by all four sorted-subset donors had higher generation probabilities. The genetic and exposure-history diversity represented was limited by the small number of donors. Even with the large sequencing depth, rarefaction of the sorted-subset datasets indicated that sequencing was incomplete. Only blood was sampled, and tissue TCR repertoires likely differ from those in blood. Naive subsets generally had larger estimated clonotype richness than memory subsets did. Roughly 5% of naive CD4, roughly 3.6% of naive CD8, 2% to 2.5% of memory CD4, and less than 0.45% of memory CD8 clonotypes were shared across several donors. Pairwise subsampling indicated that sequencing depth was expected to affect the degree of clonotype sharing among donors.

TCR CDR3 regions were amplified from genomic DNA by multiplex PCR using the deep immunoSEQ assay. Extracted genomic DNA from each cell subset was distributed evenly across all wells of several immunoSEQ 96-well plates, and each plate was treated as a replicate. Each replicate PCR for sorted subsets received around 200 ng genomic DNA, equal to about 30,000 T cell genomes. Purified libraries were measured with a Qubit 3.0 fluorometer, size-checked on a Bioanalyzer 2100, and measured again with the KAPA Library Quantification kit. Every immunoSEQ 96-well plate was sequenced on a separate single-read 150-cycle Illumina NextSeq 550 flow cell. The published analysis was carried out like this. Because the immunoSEQ output included only junctional sequences and no quality scores, the filtering could not be the same as the filtering used for full-length reads. To assign V/J genes and CDR3, sequences were annotated against IMGT germline references using PyIR, a Python wrapper for IgBLAST v1.9. Reads were filtered out if the reads had weak V/J assignments (E-value above 1e-6), no CDR3, stop codons, out-of-frame junctions, or ambiguous translated residues. V3J clonotypes were defined by identical inferred V gene, J gene, and CDR3 amino acid sequence. Percentage overlap between repertoires was calculated by dividing the number of shared unique clonotypes by the size of the smaller repertoire. Richness of each repertoire was evaluated using RTK rarefaction, the Chao1 estimator, and Recon v2.1 estimates of unobserved clonotypes. OLGA was used to compute generation probabilities for all TCRbeta clonotypes that the gDNA method yielded from a handful of donors. Held by TCRdb, this immuneACCESS table contains in-frame sequences only and omits some clones. Under half of the omission traces to an unresolved V gene where checked; the cause of the rest is unknown. V and J calls and clone size are copied from that table; D and trimming were computed from the DNA. Across this sample there are roughly 890,000 clones, with about 91% seen only once. Jointly, the top ten make up about 25% of the sample.

CD8 naive samples consisted of CD45RO-negative cells that were positively selected for CCR7, yielding a CD45RA+CCR7+ population without TemRA cells. Donors were healthy HIV-negative adults with no recently reported acute infections or vaccinations. All donors were Caucasian adults living in Nashville, Tennessee, USA. Blood was obtained by leukapheresis, after which PBMCs were separated by Ficoll-Histopaque density gradient centrifugation and cryopreserved in liquid nitrogen vapor phase. Analytical flow cytometry was used to check the purity and quantity of every magnetically sorted T cell population. Each sorted fraction had its genomic DNA isolated and then quantified by UV absorbance on a Nanodrop 2000c. For this chain, trimming is 6 bases at the V end and 3 bases at the J end, and the number of junction bases without a gene match is 10. Taken from cysteine to phenylalanine, the CDR3 has 16 residues. Solely the CDR3 DNA is kept, with 48 bases framed from the first base. According to the germline V gene, CDR1 reads SGHRS and CDR2 reads YFSETQ.

In the case of this clone: Its antigen remains undetermined. Per-base qualities were not stored, and no clone one base away is much larger.

The sample comprised naive CD8+ T cells sorted from blood. Sample cell subset or site, as interpreted from the label and publication: CD45RA+CCR7+. The source of this sequence is a man under 40 in good health. The rearranged chain carries TRBV5-1 and TRBJ2-3; 10 bases in the middle match TRBD2. This receptor carries the CDR3 CASTDSGRSGTDTQYF. The nucleotide sequence is given as TGCGCCAGCACAGATAGCGGGAGGTCGGGAACAGATACGCAGTATTTT.